One sample yielded the 8 T cell receptor beta chains listed below, sequenced in a study of T-cell reconstitution after alpha-beta-depleted transplantation in children. Unique molecular identifiers were built into the TCRbeta library. MiXCR, applied by TCRdb to the PCR reads, yields one record per CDR3 protein. The data contain 700,000 or so distinct CDR3 sequences, around 13% of them singletons. This material consisted of PBMCs, taken before TCRalphabeta/CD19-depleted stem cell transplant. Every receptor here comes from a girl under 10 years old with congenital amegakaryocytic thrombocytopenia, due to receive a stem cell transplant.

The gene calls are TRBV6-5 and TRBJ2-3; D is ambiguous. The CDR3 length is 14 residues. Trimming left V 5 bases short and J 6 bases short, with 15 bases between. Germline CDR1 is MNHEY and CDR2 is SVGAGI. The CDR3 DNA sequence: TGTGCCAGCAGTAACCTAGGCCCGCCGGATACGCAGTATTTT. This translates into CASSNLGPPDTQYF.

This clonotype was observed at least ten times. V usage is TRBV20-1 and J usage is TRBJ2-7, with 13 positions matching TRBD2. The germline V gene encodes CDR1 DFQATT and CDR2 SNEGSKA (reference sequence). The CDR3 has 15 residues. V lost 3 bases, J lost 3 bases, and 5 bases stayed unmatched. For the CDR3, the DNA is TGCAGTGCTAGGGACAGGACTAGCGGGGGCTACGAGCAGTACTTC. Translating gives CSARDRTSGGYEQYF.

The chain uses TRBV10-3 and TRBJ2-6; D is ambiguous. Germline assignment: CDR1 ENHRY and CDR2 SYGVKD. Trimming removed 4 bases at V and 4 bases at J, with 8 bases between. This CDR3 region has 14 residues. The CDR3 loop reads CAISGVSGANVLTF. The CDR3 nucleotides are TGTGCCATCAGTGGGGTTTCCGGGGCCAACGTCCTGACTTTC.

This rearrangement joins TRBV12-3 or TRBV12-4 to TRBJ1-1, with 8 positions matching TRBD1. V shed 6 bases and J 6 bases; nucleotides not matched to a gene: 3. This CDR3 region has 12 residues. CDR3 sequence (DNA): TGTGCCAGCAGGGGACAGGTCTCTGAAGCTTTCTTT. It translates to CASRGQVSEAFF.

At least ten counts were recorded for this clonotype. V gene TRBV3-1 combines with J gene TRBJ2-1; D is unresolved. Germline-derived CDR1 and CDR2 are LGHDT and YNNKEL (reference sequence). Between the trimmed V and J ends, which lost 4 bases and 6 bases, there was a span of 13 bases. CDR3 size: 14 residues. The DNA for the CDR3 is TGTGCCAGCAGCCTTGAGGCAAGCTTCAATGAGCAGTTCTTC. Its translation is CASSLEASFNEQFF.

This chain joins TRBV5-1 and TRBJ2-2, with 10 nucleotides matching TRBD1. Germline V gives CDR1 SGHRS, CDR2 YFSETQ. Trimming took 4 bases from V and 6 from J; bases not matched to a gene: 6. The CDR3 is 15 residues long. The CDR3 DNA sequence: TGCGCCAGCAGCCCCGGGACAGGGGCCCCCGGGGAGCTGTTTTTT. Its translation is CASSPGTGAPGELFF.

This clonotype came up many times. V and J are TRBV5-8 and TRBJ2-7; tentative D call: TRBD1 (6 bases). The CDR3 covers 16 residues. V lost 4 bases, J lost 2 bases, and 19 bases lay in between. Germline V gives CDR1 SGHTS, CDR2 YDEGEE. The CDR3 coding sequence is TGTGCCAGCAGCAAGTACCAGGGGTCGATGACCTACGAGCAGTACTTC. Amino acid sequence: CASSKYQGSMTYEQYF.

There are many counts of this clonotype. The J gene is TRBJ2-1, the V gene TRBV14; no clear D. Germline lookup yields CDR1 SGHDN and CDR2 FVKESK. This CDR3 is 13 amino acids long. Trimming removed 4 bases at V and 5 bases at J, with 9 bases between. Here the CDR3 reads CASSRFEDNEQFF. The CDR3 DNA is TGTGCCAGCAGCCGGTTTGAGGACAATGAGCAGTTCTTC.